The 4 T cell receptor beta chains below all came from one sample that was sequenced in a study of blood T cell repertoires in COVID-19. Some clones are missing from TCRdb's copy, which holds only in-frame ones; the method was immunoSEQ multiplex PCR. The sample holds some 140,000 clones, 65% to 90% seen once. Sequencing was performed on peripheral blood. Receptor source: an older woman with COVID-19, enrolled during active disease.

The gene calls are TRBV10-2 and TRBJ1-2; 9 bases are a match to TRBD1. The V segment lost 6 bases and the J segment 6 bases; nucleotides outside the gene matches: 5. The CDR3 length is 13 residues. Germline V lookup: CDR1 WSHSY, CDR2 SAAADI. CDR3: CASRDRGPHGYTF. CDR3 nucleotide sequence: TGCGCCAGCAGGGACAGGGGACCCCATGGCTACACCTTC.

This chain links TRBV28 with TRBJ1-2, with D perhaps matching TRBD1 (6 bases). Germline assignment: CDR1 MDHEN and CDR2 SYDVKM. CDR3 size: 14 residues. Trimming removed 8 bases at V and 8 bases at J, with 21 bases between. The chain's CDR3 is CASGGGSGGVGYTF. The CDR3 region has the DNA TGTGCCAGCGGCGGGGGCTCAGGTGGCGTAGGCTACACCTTC.

This chain links TRBV3-1 (or the pseudogene TRBV3-2) with TRBJ2-1, with 7 bases fitting TRBD1. V was clipped by 10 bases and J by 3 bases; unmatched bases: 6. The germline V gene has CDR1 LGHDT and CDR2 YNNKEL (reference sequence). This CDR3 has 13 amino acids. CDR3 loop: CATRDRDYNEQFF. In DNA, the CDR3 is TGTGCCACACGAGACAGGGACTACAATGAGCAGTTCTTC.

This chain connects TRBV6-5 to TRBJ2-3, with 7 bases fitting TRBD1. Unmatched junction bases numbered 1, after V lost 2 bases and J lost 5 bases. Looked up from germline, CDR1 is MNHEY and CDR2 is SVGAGI. CDR3 length: 13 amino acids. CDR3 loop: CASSYPGGDTQYF. CDR3 DNA sequence: TGTGCCAGCAGTTACCCAGGGGGAGATACGCAGTATTTT.